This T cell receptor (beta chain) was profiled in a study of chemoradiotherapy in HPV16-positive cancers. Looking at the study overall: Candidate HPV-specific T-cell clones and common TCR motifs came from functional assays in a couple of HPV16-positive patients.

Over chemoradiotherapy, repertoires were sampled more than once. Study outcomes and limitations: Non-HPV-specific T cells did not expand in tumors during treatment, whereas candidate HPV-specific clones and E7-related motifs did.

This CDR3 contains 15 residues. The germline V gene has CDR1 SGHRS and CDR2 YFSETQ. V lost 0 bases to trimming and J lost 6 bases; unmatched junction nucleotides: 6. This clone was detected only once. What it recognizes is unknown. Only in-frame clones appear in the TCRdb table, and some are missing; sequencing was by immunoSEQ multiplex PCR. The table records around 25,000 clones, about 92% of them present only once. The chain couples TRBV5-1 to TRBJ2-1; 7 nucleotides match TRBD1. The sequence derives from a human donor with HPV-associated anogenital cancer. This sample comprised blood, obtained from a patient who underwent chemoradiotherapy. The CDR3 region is CASSLGQGPLNEQFF. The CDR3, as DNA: TGCGCCAGCAGCTTGGGACAGGGCCCCCTCAATGAGCAGTTCTTC.